The 15 T cell receptor beta chains given below trace back to one sample, sequenced in a study of T cell responses to AZD1222 COVID-19 vaccine (dated by TCRdb to about 2021). Per the publication, the time point label means: baseline before first vaccination. Library preparation used the immunoSEQ multiplex PCR assay. Not all clones reach the TCRdb copy of this immuneACCESS table, which keeps in-frame sequences only. Checked studies attribute under half of the gap to unresolved V genes and leave the rest unexplained. The sample table records about 120,000 clones; approximately 90% of these occur just once. The ten most abundant clones make up 7.7% of the sample. The sample here was peripheral blood, taken on day 0 of AZD1222 vaccination. These receptors were taken from an adult in good health.

This clone has only a few counts. The chain couples TRBV11-2 to TRBJ2-2; D is perhaps TRBD1 (6 bases). The CDR3 totals 14 residues. CDR1 and CDR2 (germline): SGHAT, FQNNGV. The germline V and J ends were trimmed by 6 bases and 6 bases, with 14 bases remaining between them. The CDR3 DNA sequence: TGTGCCAGCAGAAAACAGGGTTATCCCGGGGAGCTGTTTTTT. Its protein is CASRKQGYPGELFF. The full variable domain, rest sourced from reference TRBV11-2 and TRBJ2-2, is EAGVAQSPRYKIIEKRQSVAFWCNPISGHATLYWYQQILGQGPKLLIQFQNNGVVDDSQLPKDRFSAERLKGVDSTLKIQPAKLEDSAVYLCASRKQGYPGELFFGEGSRLTVL.

The genes are TRBV6-5 and TRBJ1-2; 12 nucleotides agree with TRBD1. The length of the CDR3 is 15 residues. Germline lookup yields CDR1 MNHEY and CDR2 SVGAGI. The junction had 10 bases not matched to a gene; V was cut back by 6 bases and J by 8 bases. As DNA, the CDR3 is TGTGCCAGCAGAGCAACGGGACAGGGGGCGCTCGGCTACACCTTC. This encodes CASRATGQGALGYTF.

This clone came up once. This same CDR3 is encoded by further DNA sequences in the sample. The V and J genes are TRBV12-3 or TRBV12-4 and TRBJ2-7; TRBD1 matches at 7 bases. The CDR3 is made up of 12 amino acids. J gave up 3 bases and V 5 bases, and 1 base lay outside the gene matches. The CDR3 is CASSRQGYEQYF. DNA for the CDR3: TGTGCCAGCAGTCGACAGGGCTACGAGCAGTACTTC.

CDR3 loop: CASGSWTGDEKLFF. As DNA, the CDR3 is TGTGCCAGCGGGTCTTGGACAGGGGATGAAAAACTGTTTTTT. V usage is TRBV6-5 and J usage is TRBJ1-4; 9 bases align to TRBD1. The CDR3 has 14 residues. CDR1 MNHEY and CDR2 SVGAGI come from the germline V gene. Trimming cost V 8 bases and J 6 bases; bases outside gene matches: 7.

This chain uses TRBV23-1 with TRBJ2-1; 15 bases are a match to TRBD2. TRBV23-1 is known as an ORF, though its function is uncertain. This CDR3 contains 21 residues. The trim removed 6 bases at V and 7 bases at J, leaving 22 bases unmatched. CDR3 DNA sequence: TGCGCCAGCAGCTTTCCTCCGGGACAGGGGGGACTAGCGGGAGGTGGTAATGAGCAGTTCTTC. Translating it yields CASSFPPGQGGLAGGGNEQFF.

V is TRBV5-1 and J is TRBJ2-3, with TRBD1 identical over 7 bases. The CDR3 covers 16 residues. The germline V gene encodes CDR1 SGHRS and CDR2 YFSETQ. Losses at the gene ends were 4 bases for V and 5 bases for J; bases not matched to a gene: 13. CDR3 sequence: CASSPPKGAFGDTQYF. The CDR3 region has the DNA TGCGCCAGCAGCCCGCCGAAGGGGGCCTTTGGAGATACGCAGTATTTT.

This clone was seen only a few times. CDR3 sequence reads: CSVEETAFYNEQFF. CDR3 nucleotides: TGCAGCGTTGAAGAAACCGCCTTCTACAATGAGCAGTTCTTC. The chain couples TRBV29-1 to TRBJ2-1; no clear D gene. CDR3 size: 14 residues. Germline CDR1 and CDR2: SQVTM and ANQGSEA. The V end lost 0 bases, the J end lost 3 bases, and 9 bases lay between the germline ends.

The chain combines TRBV28 with TRBJ1-5; a weak D match, TRBD1 (5 bases). This CDR3 comprises 19 residues. Germline loops: CDR1 MDHEN, CDR2 SYDVKM. Trimming cost V 3 bases and J 2 bases, with 23 bases left between them. CDR3 residues: CASSFSNVGGRSRNQPQHF. The CDR3 DNA follows: TGTGCCAGCAGTTTCTCAAACGTGGGGGGTCGGAGTCGCAATCAGCCCCAGCATTTT.

The rearrangement joins TRBV5-4 to TRBJ2-5, with D maybe TRBD2 (5 bases). CDR3 length: 15 amino acids. Germline V gene lookup returns CDR1 SGHNT and CDR2 YYREEE (reference sequence). The V end lost 4 bases, the J end lost 5 bases, and 18 bases lay between the germline ends. The CDR3 DNA reads TGTGCCAGCAGCCCCGGGAACCCCGCCGGGGAGACCCAGTACTTC. Translating it yields CASSPGNPAGETQYF.

About this clone: This CDR3 is also generated by other DNA sequences in the sample. This sequence joins TRBV5-1 and TRBJ1-5; D not certain. CDR1 is SGHRS and CDR2 is YFSETQ in the germline V gene. Trimming shortened V by 0 bases and J by 0 bases, and 7 bases separated the two germline ends. The CDR3 length is 15 residues. CDR3 DNA sequence: TGCGCCAGCAGCTTGGAAGGTTATAGCAATCAGCCCCAGCATTTT. Translated, it gives CASSLEGYSNQPQHF.

This clone has just a few counts. The rearrangement joins TRBV7-3 to TRBJ2-2, with D hard to call. The CDR3 contains 15 residues. The V gene lost 2 bases and the J gene lost 1 base, with 8 bases spanning the gap. Germline loops: CDR1 SGHTA, CDR2 FQGTGA. DNA for the CDR3: TGTGCCAGCAGCTTAGGTCGGCGGAACACCGGGGAGCTGTTTTTT. It is translated as CASSLGRRNTGELFF. The variable domain in full, completed from reference TRBV7-3 and TRBJ2-2, reads GAGVSQTPSNKVTEKGKYVELRCDPISGHTALYWYRQSLGQGPEFLIYFQGTGAADDSGLPNDRFFAVRPEGSVSTLKIQRTERGDSAVYLCASSLGRRNTGELFFGEGSRLTVL.

The rearrangement joins TRBV7-8 to TRBJ2-2; D is uncertain. The CDR3 spans 15 residues. V dropped 0 bases and J dropped 7 bases, with 12 bases sitting between them. Germline V gives CDR1 SGHVS, CDR2 FQNEAQ. The CDR3 DNA is TGTGCCAGCAGCTTAGCGCTTCAACACCACGGGGAGCTGTTTTTT. Translation gives CASSLALQHHGELFF.

The chain joins TRBV6-4 to TRBJ2-7, with D hard to call. Germline-derived CDR1 and CDR2 are MRHNA and SNTAGT. The CDR3 totals 14 residues. V dropped 5 bases and J dropped 4 bases, with 15 bases sitting between them. The CDR3 spells CASSSLGVSYEQYF. CDR3 nucleotides: TGTGCCAGCAGTTCCCTCGGTGTGTCTTACGAGCAGTACTTC.

The chain combines TRBV2 with TRBJ2-4; D unclear. Trimming shortened V by 5 bases and J by 5 bases, and 10 bases separated the two germline ends. Germline lookup yields CDR1 SNHLY and CDR2 FYNNEI. This CDR3 comprises 13 residues. Here the CDR3 DNA reads TGTGCCAGCAGTCGGACCCCCCAAAACATTCAGTACTTC. This gives the protein CASSRTPQNIQYF.

The chain carries TRBV19 and TRBJ2-3; 11 positions match TRBD2. V dropped 5 bases and J dropped 6; count of bases not matched to a gene: 16. The V gene's germline CDR1 is LNHDA and CDR2 SQIVND (reference sequence). The CDR3 has 18 amino acids. The CDR3 coding sequence is TGTGCCAGTAGTCAACGGGGACTAGCGGAAATTTCAGGGGATACGCAGTATTTT. As protein: CASSQRGLAEISGDTQYF.